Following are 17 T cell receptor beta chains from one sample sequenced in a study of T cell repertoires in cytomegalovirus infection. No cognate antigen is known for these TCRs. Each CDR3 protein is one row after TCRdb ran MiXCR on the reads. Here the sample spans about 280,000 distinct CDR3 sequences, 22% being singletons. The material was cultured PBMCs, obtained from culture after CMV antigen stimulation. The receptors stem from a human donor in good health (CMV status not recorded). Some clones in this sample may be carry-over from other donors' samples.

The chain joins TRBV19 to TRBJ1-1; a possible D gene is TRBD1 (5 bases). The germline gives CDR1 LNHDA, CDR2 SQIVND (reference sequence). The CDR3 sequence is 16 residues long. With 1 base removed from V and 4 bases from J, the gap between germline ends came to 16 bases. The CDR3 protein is CASSIGRGILSTEAFF. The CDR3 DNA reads TGTGCCAGTAGTATAGGGAGGGGTATATTGAGCACTGAAGCTTTCTTT. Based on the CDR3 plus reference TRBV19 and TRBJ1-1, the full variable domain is DGGITQSPKYLFRKEGQNVTLSCEQNLNHDAMYWYRQDPGQGLRLIYYSQIVNDFQKGDIAEGYSVSREKKESFPLTVTSAQKNPTAFYLCASSIGRGILSTEAFFGQGTRLTVV.

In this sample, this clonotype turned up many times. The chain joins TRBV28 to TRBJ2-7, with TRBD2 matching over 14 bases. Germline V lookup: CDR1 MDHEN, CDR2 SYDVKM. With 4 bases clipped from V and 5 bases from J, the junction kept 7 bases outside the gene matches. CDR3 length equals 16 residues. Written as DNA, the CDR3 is TGTGCCAGCAGTTCCGGACTAGCGGGAGGATGGGACGAGCAGTACTTC. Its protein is CASSSGLAGGWDEQYF.

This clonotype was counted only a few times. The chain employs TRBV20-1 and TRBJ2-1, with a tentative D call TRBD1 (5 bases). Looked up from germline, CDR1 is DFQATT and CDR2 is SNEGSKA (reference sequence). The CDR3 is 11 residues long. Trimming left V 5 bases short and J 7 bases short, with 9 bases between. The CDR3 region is CSAPGLNEQFF. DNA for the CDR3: TGCAGTGCTCCAGGGTTGAATGAGCAGTTCTTC.

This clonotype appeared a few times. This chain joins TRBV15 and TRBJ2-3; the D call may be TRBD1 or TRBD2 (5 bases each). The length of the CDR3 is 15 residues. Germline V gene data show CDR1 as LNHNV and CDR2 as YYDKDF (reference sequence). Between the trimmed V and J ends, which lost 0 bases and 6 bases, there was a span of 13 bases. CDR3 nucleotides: TGTGCCACCAGCAGAGATGGGGGTTTATCGGATACGCAGTATTTT. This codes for CATSRDGGLSDTQYF.

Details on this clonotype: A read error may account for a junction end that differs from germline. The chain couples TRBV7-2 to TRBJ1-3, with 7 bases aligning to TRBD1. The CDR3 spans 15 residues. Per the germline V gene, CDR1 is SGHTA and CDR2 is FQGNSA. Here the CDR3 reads CASSLTGNSGNTKYF. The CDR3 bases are TGTGCCAGCAGCCTGACAGGGAACTCTGGAAACACCAAATATTTT.

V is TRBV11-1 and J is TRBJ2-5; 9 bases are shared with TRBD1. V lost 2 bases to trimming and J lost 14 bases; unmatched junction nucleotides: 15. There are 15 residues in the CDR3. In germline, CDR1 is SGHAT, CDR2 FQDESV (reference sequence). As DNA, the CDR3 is TGTGCCAGCAGCTTATGGGACAGGGAGCAAGAGACCCTCTACTTC. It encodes CASSLWDREQETLYF. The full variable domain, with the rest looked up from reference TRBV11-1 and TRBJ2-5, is EAEVAQSPRYKITEKSQAVAFWCDPISGHATLYWYRQILGQGPELLVQFQDESVVDDSQLPKDRFSAERLKGVDSTLKIQPAELGDSAMYLCASSLWDREQETLYFGPGTRLLVL.

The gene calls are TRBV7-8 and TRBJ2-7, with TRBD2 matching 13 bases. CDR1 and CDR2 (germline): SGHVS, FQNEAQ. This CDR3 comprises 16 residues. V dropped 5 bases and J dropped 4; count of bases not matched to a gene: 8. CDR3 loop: CASSEFGTSGKYEQYF. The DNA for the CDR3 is TGTGCCAGCAGCGAATTTGGGACTAGCGGGAAATACGAGCAGTACTTC.

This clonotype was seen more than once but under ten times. The CDR3 nucleotides read TGCGCCAGCAGCCAAGCGGGGATACTAGCCAAAAACATTCAGTACTTC. As protein: CASSQAGILAKNIQYF. This chain connects TRBV4-1 to TRBJ2-4, with a possible D match to TRBD2 (5 bases). V lost 1 base to trimming and J lost 0 bases, with 10 bases between them. CDR1 and CDR2 (germline): MGHRA, YSYEKL. This CDR3 spans 16 amino acids.

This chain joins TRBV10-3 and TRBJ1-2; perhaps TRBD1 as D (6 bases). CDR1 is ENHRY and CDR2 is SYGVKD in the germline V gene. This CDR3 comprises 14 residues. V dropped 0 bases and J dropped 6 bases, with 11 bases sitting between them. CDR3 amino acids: CAISESGTQDGYTF. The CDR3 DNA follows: TGTGCCATCAGTGAGTCGGGGACACAAGATGGCTACACCTTC.

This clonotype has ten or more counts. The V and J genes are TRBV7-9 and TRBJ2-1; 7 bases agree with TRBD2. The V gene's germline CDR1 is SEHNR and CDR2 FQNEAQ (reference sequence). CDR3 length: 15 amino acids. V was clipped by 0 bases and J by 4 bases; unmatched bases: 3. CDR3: CASSLASGNYNEQFF. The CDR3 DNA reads TGTGCCAGCAGCTTAGCGAGCGGGAATTACAATGAGCAGTTCTTC.

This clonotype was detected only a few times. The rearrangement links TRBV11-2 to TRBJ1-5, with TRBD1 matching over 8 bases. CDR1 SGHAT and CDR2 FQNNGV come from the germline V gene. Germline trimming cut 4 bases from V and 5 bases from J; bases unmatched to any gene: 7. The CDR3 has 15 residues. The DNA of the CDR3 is TGTGCCAGCAGCTCGACAGGGGAGGGCTATCAGCCCCAGCATTTT. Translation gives CASSSTGEGYQPQHF.

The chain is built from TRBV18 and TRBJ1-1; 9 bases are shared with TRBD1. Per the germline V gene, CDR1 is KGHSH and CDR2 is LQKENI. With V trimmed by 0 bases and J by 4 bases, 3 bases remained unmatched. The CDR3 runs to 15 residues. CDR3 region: CASSPPEDRGTEAFF. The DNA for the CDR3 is TGTGCCAGCTCACCACCGGAGGACAGGGGCACTGAAGCTTTCTTT.

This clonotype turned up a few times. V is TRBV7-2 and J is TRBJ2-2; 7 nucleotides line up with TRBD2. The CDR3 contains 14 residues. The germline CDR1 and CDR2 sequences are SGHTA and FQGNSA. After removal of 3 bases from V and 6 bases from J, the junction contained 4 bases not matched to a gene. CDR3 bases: TGTGCCAGCAGCTTCAGCGGGACTGCCGGGGAGCTGTTTTTT. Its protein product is CASSFSGTAGELFF.

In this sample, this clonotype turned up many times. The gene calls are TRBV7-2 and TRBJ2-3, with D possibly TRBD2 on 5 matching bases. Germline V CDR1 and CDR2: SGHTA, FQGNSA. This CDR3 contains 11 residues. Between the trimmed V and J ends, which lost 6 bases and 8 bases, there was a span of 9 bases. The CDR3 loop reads CASSWSGTQYF. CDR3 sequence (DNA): TGTGCCAGCAGTTGGAGCGGTACGCAGTATTTT. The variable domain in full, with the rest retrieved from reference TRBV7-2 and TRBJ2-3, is GAGVSQSPSNKVTEKGKDVELRCDPISGHTALYWYRQSLGQGLEFLIYFQGNSAPDKSGLPSDRFSAERTGGSVSTLTIQRTQQEDSAVYLCASSWSGTQYFGPGTRLTVL.

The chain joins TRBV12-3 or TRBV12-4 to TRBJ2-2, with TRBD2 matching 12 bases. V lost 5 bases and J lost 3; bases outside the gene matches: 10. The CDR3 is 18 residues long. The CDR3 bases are TGTGCCAGCAGTCAACCCCCTAGCGGGAGGGGGCACACCGGGGAGCTGTTTTTT. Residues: CASSQPPSGRGHTGELFF.

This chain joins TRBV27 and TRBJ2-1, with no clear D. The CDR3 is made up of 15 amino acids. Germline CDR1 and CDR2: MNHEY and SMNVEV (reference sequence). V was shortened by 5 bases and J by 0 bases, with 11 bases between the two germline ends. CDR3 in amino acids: CASSTLGNSYNEQFF. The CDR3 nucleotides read TGTGCCAGCAGTACCCTAGGAAACTCCTACAATGAGCAGTTCTTC.

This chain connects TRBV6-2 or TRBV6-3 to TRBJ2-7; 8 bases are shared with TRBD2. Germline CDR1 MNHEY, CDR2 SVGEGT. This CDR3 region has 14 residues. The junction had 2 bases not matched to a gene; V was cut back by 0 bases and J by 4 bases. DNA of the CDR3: TGTGCCAGCAGTTACTCGGCTAGCGGGTACGAGCAGTACGTC. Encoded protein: CASSYSASGYEQYV.